Shown below are 13 T cell receptor beta chains from a single sample sequenced in a study of blood T cell repertoires in COVID-19. Clones were sequenced by immunoSEQ multiplex PCR, and TCRdb holds only the in-frame ones, with some missing. The data show 150,000 or so clones, approximately 81% seen once. The specimen was PBMCs or T cells enriched from blood (not recorded which). The receptors derive from a woman in her forties with acute COVID-19.

This rearrangement joins TRBV7-2 to TRBJ1-6; unclear D gene. The germline V gene encodes CDR1 SGHTA and CDR2 FQGNSA. The ends were cut back, 5 bases at V and 3 bases at J, with 11 bases in the middle. The CDR3 totals 15 residues. CDR3 amino acids: CASSHQVDYNSPLHF. CDR3 in DNA: TGTGCCAGCAGCCACCAGGTGGACTATAATTCACCCCTCCACTTT.

The V and J genes are TRBV30 and TRBJ2-1; 8 bases map to TRBD2. Looked up from germline, CDR1 is GTSNPN and CDR2 is SVGIG (reference sequence). CDR3 length: 13 residues. DNA of the CDR3: TGTGCTCTAGGACTAGCCTCCTACAATGAGCAGTTCTTC. As protein: CALGLASYNEQFF.

The V gene is TRBV7-2, the J gene TRBJ2-5; D is perhaps TRBD2 (6 bases). This CDR3 region has 14 residues. Deletions cut 5 bases from V and 0 bases from J, with 10 bases between. CDR1 SGHTA and CDR2 FQGNSA come from the germline V gene. The CDR3 spells CASSPGGNQETQYF. The CDR3 DNA sequence: TGTGCCAGCAGCCCCGGGGGTAACCAAGAGACCCAGTACTTC.

The chain uses TRBV6-2 or TRBV6-3 and TRBJ1-2; no reliable D call. Between the trimmed V and J ends, which lost 0 bases and 7 bases, there was a span of 6 bases. The length of the CDR3 is 12 residues. The V gene's germline CDR1 is MNHEY and CDR2 SVGEGT. The CDR3 spells CASSYSTFGYTF. The DNA for the CDR3 is TGTGCCAGCAGTTACTCGACTTTTGGCTACACCTTC.

The rearrangement joins TRBV4-1 to TRBJ1-6; D not certain. The ends were cut back, 0 bases at V and 7 bases at J, with 16 bases in the middle. This CDR3 is built from 17 residues. The germline gives CDR1 MGHRA, CDR2 YSYEKL. This chain's CDR3 is CASSQDGSTAANSPLHF. The DNA of the CDR3 is TGCGCCAGCAGCCAAGATGGGTCGACGGCGGCGAATTCACCCCTCCACTTT.

V usage is TRBV11-2 and J usage is TRBJ2-2, with 8 bases aligning to TRBD1. Losses at the gene ends were 6 bases for V and 1 base for J; bases not matched to a gene: 7. Germline-derived CDR1 and CDR2 are SGHAT and FQNNGV. The CDR3 has 16 amino acids. The chain's CDR3 is CASRRPGQENTGELFF. DNA for the CDR3: TGTGCCAGCAGACGTCCGGGACAGGAGAACACCGGGGAGCTGTTTTTT.

The rearrangement joins TRBV19 to TRBJ1-5; TRBD1 aligns across 7 bases. The CDR3 loop spans 15 amino acids. Germline trimming cut 3 bases from V and 1 base from J; bases unmatched to any gene: 3. The germline CDR1 and CDR2 sequences are LNHDA and SQIVND (reference sequence). CDR3: CASSIKGASNQPQHF. The CDR3 bases are TGTGCCAGTAGTATTAAGGGGGCCAGCAATCAGCCCCAGCATTTT.

This chain's CDR3 is CATSDFKNTQETQYF. DNA of the CDR3: TGTGCCACCAGTGATTTTAAGAACACCCAAGAGACCCAGTACTTC. The chain has TRBV24-1 and TRBJ2-5; D remains unclear. Between the trimmed V and J ends, which lost 1 base and 1 base, there was a span of 9 bases. Germline V gene sequence: CDR1 KGHDR, CDR2 SFDVKD. This CDR3 is built from 15 residues.

The J gene is TRBJ2-3, the V gene TRBV5-5; D not certain. From germline, CDR1 is SGHKS and CDR2 YYEKEE (reference sequence). The CDR3 sequence is 13 residues long. V was pared by 0 bases and J by 2 bases, with 4 bases between. Here the CDR3 DNA reads TGTGCCAGCAGCTTGGCCCACACAGATACGCAGTATTTT. This encodes CASSLAHTDTQYF.

The chain joins TRBV27 to TRBJ2-1; 8 positions agree with TRBD2. The CDR3 spans 17 residues. CDR1 and CDR2 from the germline V gene are MNHEY and SMNVEV (reference sequence). The V gene end was trimmed by 2 bases and the J gene end by 5 bases; junction bases not matched to a gene: 11. The chain's CDR3 is CASSLEGIGRGNNEQFF. The CDR3 nucleotides are TGTGCCAGCAGTTTAGAGGGGATCGGGAGGGGGAACAATGAGCAGTTCTTC.

The chain couples TRBV21-1 to TRBJ1-2. TRBV21-1 is termed a pseudogene. The CDR3 has 12 residues. The CDR3 sequence: CASSEGYYGYTF. CDR3 sequence (DNA): TGTGCCAGCTCCGAGGGTTACTATGGCTACACCTTC.

This clone was detected once. The chain is built from TRBV30 and TRBJ2-1; 13 bases agree with TRBD2. The V gene end was trimmed by 3 bases and the J gene end by 10 bases; junction bases not matched to a gene: 12. CDR1 is GTSNPN and CDR2 is SVGIG in the germline V gene (reference sequence). This CDR3 has 16 amino acids. CDR3 amino acids: CAWSTGLAGPLLEQFF. CDR3 DNA: TGTGCCTGGAGCACGGGACTAGCGGGACCTCTGTTGGAGCAGTTCTTC.

The chain joins TRBV6-1 to TRBJ1-6; 7 bases align to TRBD1. Germline loops: CDR1 MNHNS, CDR2 SASEGT. This CDR3 contains 15 residues. The trim removed 1 base at V and 5 bases at J, leaving 2 bases unmatched. DNA of the CDR3: TGTGCCAGCAGTGAAGTCGGGACAGATAATTCACCCCTCCACTTT. Its translation is CASSEVGTDNSPLHF.